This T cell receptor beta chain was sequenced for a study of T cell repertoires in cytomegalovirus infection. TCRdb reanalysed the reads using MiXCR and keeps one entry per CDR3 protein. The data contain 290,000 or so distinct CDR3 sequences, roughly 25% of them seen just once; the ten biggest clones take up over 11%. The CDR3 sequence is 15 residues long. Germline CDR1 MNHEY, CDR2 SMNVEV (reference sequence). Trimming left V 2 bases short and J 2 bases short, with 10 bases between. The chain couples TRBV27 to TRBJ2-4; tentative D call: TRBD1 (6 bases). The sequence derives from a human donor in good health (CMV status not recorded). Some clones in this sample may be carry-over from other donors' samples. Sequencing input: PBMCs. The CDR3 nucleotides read TGTGCCAGCAGTTTACTACAGGGCCCCAAAAACATTCAGTACTTC. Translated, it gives CASSLLQGPKNIQYF.